The TCR beta chain under discussion was sequenced for a study of CD8 T cells in ankylosing spondylitis. This clonotype is labeled as large. What it recognizes is unknown. Study findings and constraints: Prior literature has documented some motif variants in synovial fluid and blood from reactive arthritis. Reportedly, matched ankylosing spondylitis synovial fluid was significantly enriched for disease-linked clones. Ankylosing spondylitis blood seemed to carry a telltale TCR beta motif made of eight or nine highly homologous variants.

CDR1 SGHTA and CDR2 FQGNSA come from the germline V gene. CDR3 length: 19 amino acids. The V end lost 0 bases, the J end lost 1 base, and 21 bases lay between the germline ends. In TCRdb, the 5' RACE reads were re-called with MiXCR into one record per CDR3 protein. The table shows 110,000 to 150,000 distinct CDR3 sequences, with roughly 8% occurring only once. Sequenced material: synovial fluid, either unsorted or a sorted T cell fraction (not recorded which). This rearrangement joins TRBV7-2 to TRBJ1-1; tentative D call: TRBD1 (5 bases). This sequence originates from a male donor with ankylosing spondylitis. CDR3 sequence: CASSLAVAGNTRRNTEAFF. The CDR3 DNA reads TGTGCCAGCAGCTTAGCGGTGGCAGGGAATACAAGGAGGAACACTGAAGCTTTCTTT.